This is a list of T cell receptor beta chains from one sample in a study of identical twins. TCRdb reprocessed the 5' RACE reads via MiXCR and lists one record per CDR3 protein. The sample yields around 340,000 distinct CDR3 sequences, more than 9% seen once. Another study also made use of these data, one on yellow fever vaccine responses in identical twins.

The sample was CD8+ T cells sorted from blood. The receptors were sampled from a woman younger than 30 in good health. Both conserved end residues are part of each CDR3.

V gene: TRBV28; CDR3 protein: CASSSQALPMLNQETQYF
V gene: TRBV27; CDR3 protein: CASSKTGGGSYEQYF
V gene: TRBV7-6; CDR3 protein: CASTHSLGGSTDTQYF
V gene: TRBV9; CDR3 protein: CASSVGLEQFF
V gene: TRBV7-8; CDR3 protein: CASSQTELQETQYF
V gene: TRBV2; CDR3 protein: CASSETISSGANVLTF
V gene: TRBV19; CDR3 protein: CASSMDEYQETQYF
V gene: TRBV29-1; CDR3 protein: CSVFGLAGAKEQYF
V gene: TRBV12-3/TRBV12-4; CDR3 protein: CASSPVAGDLLETQYF
V gene: TRBV2; CDR3 protein: CAAPVGGGYGYTF
V gene: TRBV7-9; CDR3 protein: CASSRDLNEQFF
V gene: TRBV20-1; CDR3 protein: CSARDPVGGTDTQYF
V gene: TRBV5-1; CDR3 protein: CASSYPSGSPDTETQYF
V gene: TRBV12-3/TRBV12-4; CDR3 protein: CASSPGQISNQPQHF